Each of the 4 T cell receptor beta chains below was sequenced from the same sample in a study of OX40 agonist ivuxolimab in advanced cancers. Sequencing used immunoSEQ multiplex PCR; TCRdb keeps in-frame clones, though not all of them. This table holds around 63,000 clones, roughly 88% found once. The source was CD4+ or CD8+ T cells sorted from blood, collected in a trial of the OX40 agonist ivuxolimab. These receptors originate from an adult with an advanced solid tumor such as melanoma, head and neck, liver or kidney cancer.

This clone was recorded only once. This chain joins TRBV7-9 and TRBJ2-1; D tentatively reads TRBD1 or TRBD2 (5 bases each). CDR1 and CDR2 from the germline V gene are SEHNR and FQNEAQ (reference sequence). The CDR3 is made up of 16 amino acids. Trimming pared 6 bases from V and 0 bases from J, leaving 15 bases between. The DNA for the CDR3 is TGTGCCAGCAGTAGCGTCGGACATAGCTCCTACAATGAGCAGTTCTTC. Residues: CASSSVGHSSYNEQFF.

This chain uses TRBV5-1 with TRBJ2-7, with D perhaps TRBD1 (5 bases). This CDR3 is built from 14 residues. Trimming shortened V by 6 bases and J by 6 bases, and 19 bases separated the two germline ends. CDR1 is SGHRS and CDR2 is YFSETQ in the germline V gene. The CDR3 DNA sequence: TGCGCCAGCACCCTCATCCCCTCAGGGCCCGAGCAGTACTTC. Protein: CASTLIPSGPEQYF.

The chain employs TRBV5-1 and TRBJ2-5; 8 nucleotides agree with TRBD2. The CDR3 runs to 15 residues. Germline V CDR1 and CDR2: SGHRS, YFSETQ. The trim removed 1 base at V and 2 bases at J, leaving 4 bases unmatched. This chain's CDR3 is CASSLSSGPQETQYF. For the CDR3, the DNA is TGCGCCAGCAGCTTGTCTAGCGGGCCACAAGAGACCCAGTACTTC.

The chain links TRBV27 to TRBJ2-1; no clear D gene. Trimming left V 6 bases short and J 4 bases short, with 16 bases between. This CDR3 contains 15 residues. CDR1 MNHEY and CDR2 SMNVEV come from the germline V gene (reference sequence). The CDR3 sequence: CASSPVFVGYNEQFF. CDR3 coding DNA: TGTGCCAGCAGCCCCGTTTTTGTTGGGTACAATGAGCAGTTCTTC.